The clone carrying this T cell receptor (beta chain) was found a few times. No antigen is known for it. Unique-molecular-identifier-tagged TCR beta cDNA libraries were used. Using its own MiXCR run on the PCR reads, TCRdb lists one record per CDR3 protein. The profile shows some 450,000 distinct CDR3 sequences, around 40% of them singletons. This entry comes from a study of post-analysis software for immune sequencing data. Findings and caveats of the study: In patients, TRBV5-6, TRBV5-1 and TRBV20-1 belonged to five TRBV segments found more frequently than in controls. Multiple sclerosis patients showed significantly lower normalized Chao1 diversity than controls did.

The CDR3 totals 15 residues. The ends lost 1 base at V and 5 bases at J; junction bases unmatched: 4. The germline V gene has CDR1 SGHTA and CDR2 FQGNSA. This TCR derives from a girl under 18 with multiple sclerosis. The V gene is TRBV7-2, the J gene TRBJ2-3; 9 nucleotides agree with TRBD2. Sequencing was performed on blood. CDR3 loop: CASSLVGTSLDTQYF. CDR3 nucleotides: TGTGCCAGCAGCTTAGTAGGGACTAGCTTAGATACGCAGTATTTT.